This is a list of T cell receptor beta chains from one sample in a study of blood T cell repertoires in COVID-19. The table came from immunoSEQ multiplex PCR; TCRdb's copy has only in-frame clones and leaves some out. Counted here are a few hundred thousand clones, about 80% occurring once; the ten biggest clones make up over 0.95%. Sequences were obtained from peripheral blood. All receptors come from a human donor with acute or convalescent COVID-19. The donor label of this sample is uncertain. The conserved cysteine and the conserved F or W are not part of the CDR3 here.

>TRBV10-2|TRBJ1-6
ASHGQSSYNSPLH
>TRBV7-9|TRBJ2-2
ASSLGWGSSNTGELF
>TRBV7-8|TRBJ1-1
ASSLELVTTEAF
>TRBV5-1|TRBJ1-2
ASSLGQGGYGYT
>TRBV18|TRBJ2-7
ASSKGQSSYEQY
>TRBV11-2|TRBJ1-1
ASSLGRGRGASEAF
>TRBV12-3/TRBV12-4|TRBJ1-5
ARAKGPNQPQH
>TRBV5-1|TRBJ2-5
ASSFTDQETQY
>TRBV27|TRBJ2-7
ASSLGVGTGIYEQY
>TRBV4-1|TRBJ2-2
ASSQLAVRPNTGELF
>TRBV7-2|TRBJ2-1
ASSLTSGGRMAYNEQF
>TRBV5-4|TRBJ1-1
ASSLLSSQRNTEAF
>TRBV4-1|TRBJ2-3
ASSQSPSSDTQY
>TRBV9|TRBJ1-5
ASSPGQGTSNQPQH
>TRBV5-1|TRBJ2-1
ASSLTLEEQF
>TRBV30|TRBJ2-4
AWSVRGSGAIQY
>TRBV20-1|TRBJ1-2
SAPRRASYT
>TRBV18|TRBJ1-2
ASSPDAGGESGYT
>TRBV7-2|TRBJ2-3
ASSLTGSFADTQY
>TRBV12-3/TRBV12-4|TRBJ1-1
ASSVTGYAEAF
>TRBV19|TRBJ2-7
ASRPTVDSYEQY
>TRBV29-1|TRBJ1-2
SVEGPTANYGYT
>TRBV30|TRBJ1-5
AWSYTYNQPQH
>TRBV25-1|TRBJ2-7
ASSFAYEQY